This T cell receptor (beta chain) comes out of a study of blood T cell repertoires in COVID-19 (dated by TCRdb to the early 2020s). Background for the entire study: Samples from collaborators originated in the United States, Italy and Spain and spanned both the acute and convalescent phases of COVID-19. A freely available public database, intended as a resource for researchers studying the immune response to SARS-CoV-2, is where the repertoires were released. Where HLA class I and class II types were available, the types were taken from metadata supplied by the sample provider, not from assay-based typing. The dataset comprised deeply sampled blood TCRbeta repertoires from subjects exposed to, actively infected with, or recovered from COVID-19. Samples were obtained from the ongoing ImmuneRACE study (first 160 participants) and from roughly 1,300 subjects provided by 6 global collaborators. The material from the prospective study consisted of cDNA or gDNA derived from T cells, B-cell-depleted T cells, or PBMCs. Nearly every sample came with metadata listing a de-identified subject ID, COVID-19 status, age in years and sex.

From the cysteine up to the phenylalanine, the CDR3 has a length of 15 residues. The read is trimmed to its CDR3 DNA, 45 bases read in frame from base 1. The germline V gene provides CDR1 SGDLS and CDR2 YYNGEE. Trimming removed 0 bases from V and 3 bases from J; the gene matches leave 3 bases unexplained. Results and caveats for the whole study, not just this receptor: How much clinical and demographic metadata was included differed by source and by participant, and the metadata was provided uncurated.

The immunoSEQ Assay, a bias-controlled multiplex PCR, was used to amplify TCRbeta CDR3 regions from genomic DNA. From the authors' description of their analysis: The number of nucleated cells in each sample was estimated from the amplification of reference gene primers within the assay. To quantify the absolute abundance of each unique TCRbeta CDR3 rearrangement, sequence reads were collapsed and filtered. Productive Simpson clonality was computed per sample as the square root of Simpson's diversity index over productive rearrangements. Held by TCRdb, this immuneACCESS table contains in-frame sequences only and omits some clones. Under half of the omission traces to an unresolved V gene where checked; the cause of the rest is unknown. Clonal size and the V and J genes are those of that table, whereas D and trimming came from the DNA. The sample table records about 63,000 clones; about 80% of these occur just once. Roughly half of the sample is in the top ten clones.

Whole blood was collected in K2EDTA tubes by collaborating institutions according to the institutions' own protocols. For TCRbeta analysis, collaborators shipped samples as frozen whole blood, isolated PBMCs, or DNA extracted from either of those sample types. This clone was recorded once. The antigen this receptor binds is unknown. Base qualities are not recorded, but no much larger clone differs from it by a single base. The source material was peripheral blood. The rearrangement combines TRBV9 with TRBJ2-5; TRBD1 aligns with 9 central bases. This receptor was identified in a woman at least 80 years old with acute or convalescent COVID-19. The CDR3 protein sequence reads: CASSVGRTGEETQYF. The sequence in DNA is TGTGCCAGCAGCGTAGGTCGGACAGGGGAAGAGACCCAGTACTTC. Reference TRBV9 and TRBJ2-5 genes cover what lies past the CDR3, so the full variable domain is DSGVTQTPKHLITATGQRVTLRCSPRSGDLSVYWYQQSLDQGLQFLIQYYNGEERAKGNILERFSAQQFPDLHSELNLSSLELGDSALYFCASSVGRTGEETQYFGPGTRLLVL.